These T cell receptor beta chains were read from a single sample in a study of blood T cells in healthy people across ages. One entry per CDR3 protein, called by TCRdb with MiXCR from the 5' RACE reads. This sample has approximately 320,000 distinct CDR3 sequences, with 25% to 30% found just once. Input material: blood. The source of these receptors is a woman in her 70s in good health. Both conserved end residues are part of each CDR3. A D gene is named only where the DNA matches it firmly. Clone size is not always given. Where it is, it says once, few, many or a class for expanded clones.

len | j_gene | abundance | v_gene | d_gene | CDR3nt | CDR3aa
12 | TRBJ1-1 | NA | TRBV12-3/TRBV12-4 | NA | TGTGCCAGCAGTAGGCAGTCTCTTGGAGCTTTCTTT | CASSRQSLGAFF
16 | TRBJ2-7 | NA | TRBV27 | TRBD2 | TGTGCCAGCAGTCCCGGTAGCGGGAAGGGAGGATACGGGCAGTACTTC | CASSPGSGKGGYGQYF
14 | TRBJ2-4 | few | TRBV12-3/TRBV12-4 | NA | TGTGCCAGCAGCCCAGACCTAGCCAAAAACATTCAGTACTTC | CASSPDLAKNIQYF
13 | TRBJ1-5 | NA | TRBV6-1 | TRBD1 | TGTGCCAGCGTAGGGACAGGAAATCAGCCCCAGCATTTT | CASVGTGNQPQHF
11 | TRBJ1-2 | few | TRBV20-1 | NA | TGCAGTGGTAGAGAGGGGTATGGCTACACCTTC | CSGREGYGYTF
14 | TRBJ2-5 | few | TRBV5-1 | NA | TGCGCCAGCAGCCCGGTAAGGCAGGAAGAGACCCAGTACTTC | CASSPVRQEETQYF
16 | TRBJ2-1 | NA | TRBV6-1 | NA | TGTGCCAGCAAGAGGTCTCTCAGCGGAGACTACAATGAGCAGTTCTTC | CASKRSLSGDYNEQFF
14 | TRBJ2-1 | NA | TRBV28 | TRBD2 | TGTGCCAGCACTCCGGGACTAGCGAGCAATGAGCAGTTCTTC | CASTPGLASNEQFF
16 | TRBJ2-5 | few | TRBV5-1 | TRBD2 | TGCGCCAGCAGCATGGGACTAGCGGGAGGTGGAGAGACCCAGTACTTC | CASSMGLAGGGETQYF
13 | TRBJ2-1 | NA | TRBV4-3 | NA | TGCGCCAGCAGCCAAGATTTTAGCAGGGAGCAGTTCTTC | CASSQDFSREQFF
14 | TRBJ2-7 | few | TRBV5-1 | TRBD2 | TGCGCCAGCAGCTTTGGCGGGAGCGGGCACGAGCAGTACTTC | CASSFGGSGHEQYF
13 | TRBJ1-2 | NA | TRBV20-1 | NA | TGCAGTGCTAAACGGACGGGTGGCTATGGCTACACCTTC | CSAKRTGGYGYTF
17 | TRBJ1-5 | NA | TRBV27 | NA | TGTGCCAGCAGTTTATTCTTTAAGGGGGATGGCAATCAGCCCCAGCATTTT | CASSLFFKGDGNQPQHF
12 | TRBJ2-3 | few | TRBV7-2 | NA | TGTGCCAATGCAGGGGATACAGATACGCAGTATTTT | CANAGDTDTQYF
18 | TRBJ2-3 | few | TRBV14 | NA | TGTGCCAGCAGCCAAGGGGGCCTTAGTCGAACGACTCAAGATACGCAGTATTTT | CASSQGGLSRTTQDTQYF
14 | TRBJ1-5 | many | TRBV12-3/TRBV12-4 | NA | TGTGCCAGCAGTTTATCGGACCCGAATCAGCCCCAGCATTTT | CASSLSDPNQPQHF
15 | TRBJ1-5 | NA | TRBV5-1 | NA | TGCGCCAGCAGTGTCTTAGGGGGAAGCAATCAGCCCCAGCATTTT | CASSVLGGSNQPQHF
17 | TRBJ1-6 | NA | TRBV7-8 | TRBD1 | TGTGCCAGCAGCTTAGCGGTCGGCTCAGGGGGACGCCTACCCCTCCACTTT | CASSLAVGSGGRLPLHF
14 | TRBJ2-1 | NA | TRBV18 | NA | TGTGCCAGCTCACCGTTGGCAGTTTACAATGAGCAGTTCTTC | CASSPLAVYNEQFF
16 | TRBJ1-4 | few | TRBV15 | NA | TGTGCCACCAGCAGAGACGTCAGGGATTCTAATGAAAAACTGTTTTTT | CATSRDVRDSNEKLFF
12 | TRBJ2-4 | NA | TRBV14 | NA | TGTGCCAGCAGCCCGAGGGGATACATTCAGTACTTC | CASSPRGYIQYF
15 | TRBJ2-1 | NA | TRBV9 | TRBD2 | TGTGCCAGCAGCGTAGGTAGCGGGGTTGGGGGTGAGCAGTTCTTC | CASSVGSGVGGEQFF
15 | TRBJ1-1 | NA | TRBV7-2 | TRBD1 | TGTGCCAGCAGCATACAGGGGTATTCGGACACTGAAGCTTTCTTT | CASSIQGYSDTEAFF
15 | TRBJ2-2 | NA | TRBV6-2/TRBV6-3 | NA | TGTGCCAGCAGTTACTTGGGGACACACACCGGGGAGCTGTTTTTT | CASSYLGTHTGELFF